This T cell receptor (beta chain) is drawn from a study of blood T cells in healthy people across ages (dated by TCRdb to 2014 to 2015). Notes on the research overall: In model experiments, roughly one uniquely barcoded TCR beta cDNA molecule per two T cells was captured by template switching. Using deep sequencing normalized with unique cDNA molecular identifiers, the study measured how TCR beta repertoire diversity changes with age. To avoid experimental bias, donors of different ages were randomly spread across the sequencing lanes. For two donors (one aged 18 to 30 and one aged 80 or older), the study analyzed two additional independent replicas of 1 million unique cDNA reads from the same blood draw. Donors were grouped into four age groups: young (average approximately 16 years), middle-aged (39), aged (62) and long-lived (82). Broader findings and caveats from the paper: Bulk unsorted PBMC profiling prevented conclusive comparison of naive and antigen-experienced compartments. Total diversity estimates from one million sequenced T cells were considered lower bounds and underestimates. As age increased, observed TCR beta diversity per million T cells dropped in a roughly linear way, and a significant reduction was already evident by age around 41. Because the CMV infection status of the donors was unknown, age-related changes in expanded clonotypes may potentially have been confounded. The percentage of naive T cells measured by flow cytometry correlated strongly with observed TCR beta diversity. The long-lived group showed more naive CD4+ T cells, fewer expanded clones and increased TCR diversity than the aged group, suggesting age selection.

From the cysteine up to the phenylalanine, the CDR3 has a length of 15 residues. Kept here is only the CDR3 DNA, which spans 45 bases and is read in frame from base 1. Libraries were made using 5' RACE. TCRdb names Illumina HiSeq 2500 as the instrument used. A second roughly 6 to 11 cycle PCR used a sample-barcoded 5' primer and a J-beta primer mix. Each TCR beta cDNA molecule received a unique molecular identifier from a template-switch 5' adaptor carrying 12 random nucleotides. Each sample yielded at least 2.5 million CDR3-containing paired-end reads. First-strand cDNA synthesis was performed from all RNA using the Mint cDNA synthesis kit, with priming by a TRBC-specific oligonucleotide. All cDNA was treated with uracil-DNA glycosylase and then went through a first 18-cycle PCR with the universal primers M1SS and BC2_uni_R. As for the authors' bioinformatics: For normalization, 1 million high-quality reads, each with a distinct molecular identifier, were randomly selected from each sample. Instead of being binned into consensus sequences, reads with shared molecular identifiers were discarded. CDR3 identification, clonotype clustering and error correction used MiTCR with a Q25 quality threshold and the strictest error-elimination algorithm. Lower-bound total TCR beta diversity was estimated with a nonparametric unseen species model using Euler transformation. TCRdb reprocessed the public reads (quality trimming at Q25 with fastp, clone calling with MiXCR) and kept in-frame beta chains. Rows with one shared CDR3 protein collapse into an entry with the most common genes and DNA. These V and J calls are TCRdb output, not the study's own analysis. Across this sample there are some 690,000 distinct CDR3 sequences, with about 20% seen only once. The top ten clonotypes cover 22% of the sample.

Donors were 39 systemically healthy Caucasian individuals from Russia aged roughly 6 to 90 years. Each donor gave roughly 9.5 milliliters of peripheral blood, collected into EDTA-treated Vacutainer tubes. PBMCs were isolated by Ficoll-Paque density-gradient centrifugation, with at least 7 million obtained per sample. Trizol reagent was used to extract total RNA from the PBMCs, yielding at least 6 micrograms per sample. For every donor, an aliquot of PBMCs went through flow cytometry to measure the percentages of naive CD45RAhigh/CD27high T cells. On this clonotype itself: Its recognized antigen is unknown. No much larger clone is present one base from it, and per-base qualities are unavailable.

The material sequenced was blood. The sequence links TRBV12-3 or TRBV12-4 to TRBJ2-5; 9 bases in the junction line up with TRBD1. The J call may be incorrect, as the DNA end agrees better with TRBJ2-7. The clonotype originates from a man between 65 and 85 years old in good health. CDR3 loop: CASRDPGQGNYEQYF. The DNA reads as follows: TGTGCCAGCAGGGATCCGGGACAGGGAAACTACGAGCAGTACTTC.